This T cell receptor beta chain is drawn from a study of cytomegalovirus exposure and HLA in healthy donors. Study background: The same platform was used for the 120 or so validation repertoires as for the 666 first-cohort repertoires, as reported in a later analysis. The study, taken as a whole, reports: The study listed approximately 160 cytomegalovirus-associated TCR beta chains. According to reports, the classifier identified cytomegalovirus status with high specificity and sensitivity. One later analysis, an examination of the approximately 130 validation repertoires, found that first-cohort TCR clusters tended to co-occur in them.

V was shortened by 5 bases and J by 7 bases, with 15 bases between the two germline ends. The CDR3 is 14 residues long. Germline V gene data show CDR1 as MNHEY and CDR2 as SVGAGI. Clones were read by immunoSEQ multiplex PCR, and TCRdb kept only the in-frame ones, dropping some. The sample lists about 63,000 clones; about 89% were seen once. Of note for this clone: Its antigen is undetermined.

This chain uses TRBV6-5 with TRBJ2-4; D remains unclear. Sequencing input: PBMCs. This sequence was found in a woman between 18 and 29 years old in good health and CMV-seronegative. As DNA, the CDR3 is TGTGCCAGCAGTACCGCTTTTGACGGGAACATTCAGTACTTC. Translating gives CASSTAFDGNIQYF.